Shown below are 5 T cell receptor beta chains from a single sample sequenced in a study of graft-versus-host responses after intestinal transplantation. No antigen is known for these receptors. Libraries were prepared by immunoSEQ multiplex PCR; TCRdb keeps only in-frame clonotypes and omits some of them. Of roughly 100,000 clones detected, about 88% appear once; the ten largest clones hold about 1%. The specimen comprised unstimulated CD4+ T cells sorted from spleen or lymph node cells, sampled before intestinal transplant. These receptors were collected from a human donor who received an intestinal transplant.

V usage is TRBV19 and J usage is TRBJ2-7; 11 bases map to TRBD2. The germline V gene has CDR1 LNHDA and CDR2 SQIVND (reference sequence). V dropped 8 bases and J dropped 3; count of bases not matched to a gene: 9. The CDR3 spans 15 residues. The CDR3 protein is CASGRTSGGFYEQYF. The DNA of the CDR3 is TGTGCCAGTGGTAGAACTAGCGGGGGATTCTACGAGCAGTACTTC.

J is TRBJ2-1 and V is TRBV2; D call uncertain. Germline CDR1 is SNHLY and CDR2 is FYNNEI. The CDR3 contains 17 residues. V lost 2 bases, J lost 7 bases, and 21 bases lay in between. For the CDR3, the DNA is TGTGCCAGCAGTGAAAAATTCTTGCGGCCTAGTCGAAATGAGCAGTTCTTC. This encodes CASSEKFLRPSRNEQFF.

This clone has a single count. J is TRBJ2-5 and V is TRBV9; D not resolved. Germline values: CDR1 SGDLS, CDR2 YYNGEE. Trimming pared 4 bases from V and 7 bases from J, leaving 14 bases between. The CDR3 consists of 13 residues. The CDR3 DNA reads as TGTGCCAGCAGCCCTGATCTTATCTGGACCCAGTACTTC. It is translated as CASSPDLIWTQYF.

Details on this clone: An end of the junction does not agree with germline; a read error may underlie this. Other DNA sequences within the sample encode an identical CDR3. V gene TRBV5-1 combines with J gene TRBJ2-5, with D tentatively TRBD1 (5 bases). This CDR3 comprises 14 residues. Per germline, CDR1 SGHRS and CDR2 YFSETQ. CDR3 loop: CASRQGGPQETQYF. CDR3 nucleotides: TGCGCCAGCAGGCAGGGTGGGCCTCAAGAGACTCAGTACTTC.

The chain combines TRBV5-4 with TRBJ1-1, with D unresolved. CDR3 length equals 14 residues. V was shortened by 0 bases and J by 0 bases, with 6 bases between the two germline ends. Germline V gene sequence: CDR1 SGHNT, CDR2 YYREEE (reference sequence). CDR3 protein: CASSLDRVNTEAFF. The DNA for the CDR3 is TGTGCCAGCAGCTTGGATAGAGTGAACACTGAAGCTTTCTTT.